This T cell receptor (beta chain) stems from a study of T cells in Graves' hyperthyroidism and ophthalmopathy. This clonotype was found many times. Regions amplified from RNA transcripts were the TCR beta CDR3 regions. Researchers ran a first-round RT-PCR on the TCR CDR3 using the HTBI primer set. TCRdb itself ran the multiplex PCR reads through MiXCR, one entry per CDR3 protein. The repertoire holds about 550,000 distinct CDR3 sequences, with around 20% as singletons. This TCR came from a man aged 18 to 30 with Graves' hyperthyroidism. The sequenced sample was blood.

The CDR3 here is CASSPGQGVYYEQYF. The CDR3 DNA reads as TGTGCCAGCAGTCCGGGACAGGGAGTTTACTACGAGCAGTACTTC. The chain uses TRBV28 and TRBJ2-7; 9 nucleotides agree with TRBD1. J lost 3 bases, V lost 5 bases, and 8 bases had no gene match. Per germline, CDR1 MDHEN and CDR2 SYDVKM. The CDR3 extends over 15 amino acids.